The 18 T cell receptor beta chains reported below all come from one sample, sequenced in a study of CD8 T cells in Susac syndrome. An input of about 0.5 to 1 ug of RNA was subjected to reverse transcription using random hexamers. MiXCR was run by TCRdb on the immunoSEQ multiplex PCR reads, yielding one entry per CDR3 protein. Of 85,000 to 95,000 distinct CDR3 sequences listed, just under 95% are singletons. Specimen: CD4+ T cells from PBMCs. The receptors were gathered from a human donor with Susac syndrome.

The chain links TRBV5-1 to TRBJ2-5; TRBD2 aligns across 11 bases. V was pared by 3 bases and J by 2 bases, with 9 bases of the junction left unmatched. Germline V gives CDR1 SGHRS, CDR2 YFSETQ. The CDR3 totals 17 residues. CDR3 DNA sequence: TGCGCCAGCAGCTCACCGACTAGCGGGACTTATCAAGAGACCCAGTACTTC. Its translation: CASSSPTSGTYQETQYF.

The chain links TRBV7-2 to TRBJ2-7; 7 bases agree with TRBD1. With V trimmed by 5 bases and J by 1 base, 5 bases remained unmatched. The germline gives CDR1 SGHTA, CDR2 FQGNSA. The CDR3 is 14 amino acids. CDR3 residues: CASSDQGVSYEQYF. The CDR3 DNA reads TGTGCCAGCAGCGACCAGGGGGTGTCCTACGAGCAGTACTTC.

This chain uses TRBV15 with TRBJ1-1; D gene uncertain. Trimming took off 0 bases at V and 8 bases at J, with 13 bases between the two ends. The length of the CDR3 is 14 residues. Germline CDR1 is LNHNV and CDR2 is YYDKDF (reference sequence). The CDR3, as DNA: TGTGCCACCAGCAGAGATCGCGGGAGTAGGGAAGCTTTCTTT. Translation: CATSRDRGSREAFF.

This chain uses TRBV29-1 with TRBJ1-1, with 8 bases identical to TRBD1. The J segment lost 6 bases and the V segment lost 8 bases, leaving 5 bases of the junction unmatched. The CDR3 sequence is 11 residues long. The germline gives CDR1 SQVTM, CDR2 ANQGSEA. The CDR3 DNA reads as TGCAGCCCTGGACAGGGCTCTGAAGCTTTCTTT. It codes for CSPGQGSEAFF.

V and J are TRBV5-1 and TRBJ2-7; the D gene is possibly TRBD1 (7 bases). Trimming took 4 bases from V and 1 from J, leaving 12 bases between them. The CDR3 is made up of 14 amino acids. Germline values: CDR1 SGHRS, CDR2 YFSETQ. CDR3 region: CASSETGRSYEQYF. DNA of the CDR3: TGCGCCAGCAGCGAGACAGGGAGGTCCTACGAGCAGTACTTC. The full variable domain, completed using reference TRBV5-1 and TRBJ2-7, is KAGVTQTPRYLIKTRGQQVTLSCSPISGHRSVSWYQQTPGQGLQFLFEYFSETQRNKGNFPGRFSGRQFSNSRSEMNVSTLELGDSALYLCASSETGRSYEQYFGPGTRLTVT.

The CDR3 sequence is CSARELGQGQETQYF. CDR3 coding DNA: TGCAGTGCTAGAGAGTTGGGACAGGGCCAAGAGACCCAGTACTTC. J is TRBJ2-5 and V is TRBV20-1, with TRBD1 identical over 9 bases. Germline V gene lookup returns CDR1 DFQATT and CDR2 SNEGSKA (reference sequence). The V gene end was trimmed by 0 bases and the J gene end by 1 base; junction bases not matched to a gene: 3. The CDR3 sequence is 15 residues long.

The rearrangement joins TRBV11-3 to TRBJ2-1, with D tentatively TRBD1 (6 bases). V was shortened by 1 base and J by 5 bases, with 9 bases between the two germline ends. This CDR3 is built from 14 residues. Germline V gives CDR1 SGHNT, CDR2 YENEEA. The CDR3 sequence is CASSLGRTDNEQFF. In nucleotides, the CDR3 is TGTGCCAGCAGCTTAGGGCGGACAGACAATGAGCAGTTCTTC.

V gene TRBV3-1 combines with J gene TRBJ2-7, with 9 bases fitting TRBD1. Unmatched junction bases numbered 8, after V lost 4 bases and J lost 1 base. The CDR3 extends over 16 amino acids. Germline-derived CDR1 and CDR2 are LGHDT and YNNKEL (reference sequence). The CDR3: CASSLTRGQGSYEQYF. In nucleotides, the CDR3 is TGTGCCAGCAGCCTAACTAGGGGACAGGGATCCTACGAGCAGTACTTC.

V usage is TRBV6-5 and J usage is TRBJ2-5, with 9 bases aligning to TRBD2. The V gene end was trimmed by 6 bases and the J gene end by 5 bases; junction bases not matched to a gene: 4. Germline CDR1 MNHEY, CDR2 SVGAGI. This CDR3 spans 13 amino acids. Here the CDR3 reads CASRSSGEETQYF. In DNA form, the CDR3 reads TGTGCCAGCAGGTCTAGCGGGGAGGAGACCCAGTACTTC.

The chain joins TRBV15 to TRBJ2-7, with 7 nucleotides matching TRBD1. V trimming: 1 base; J trimming: 1 base; junction bases outside the gene matches: 1. This CDR3 is 14 amino acids long. The germline gives CDR1 LNHNV, CDR2 YYDKDF (reference sequence). The CDR3: CATSRGGQSYEQYF. The CDR3 bases are TGTGCCACCAGCAGAGGGGGACAGTCCTACGAGCAGTACTTC.

The V gene is TRBV3-1, the J gene TRBJ2-5; D is possibly TRBD1 or TRBD2 (5 bases each). Trimming took 3 bases from V and 6 from J, leaving 23 bases between them. Germline lookup yields CDR1 LGHDT and CDR2 YNNKEL (reference sequence). The CDR3 is 17 amino acids. The CDR3 nucleotides are TGTGCCAGCAGCCACAACCTTCGGGACCCCCTGGGGAAGACCCAGTACTTC. Translated, it gives CASSHNLRDPLGKTQYF.

This rearrangement joins TRBV27 to TRBJ1-2, with 9 bases identical to TRBD1. The trim removed 5 bases at V and 4 bases at J, leaving 8 bases unmatched. Germline lookup yields CDR1 MNHEY and CDR2 SMNVEV (reference sequence). This CDR3 is 15 amino acids long. The CDR3 bases are TGTGCCAGCAGTAGGACAGGGGAAAGCTCCTATGGCTACACCTTC. Its protein product is CASSRTGESSYGYTF.

The rearrangement links TRBV20-1 to TRBJ2-1, with TRBD2 identical over 11 bases. The V and J ends lost 5 bases and 7 bases, in that order; junction bases with no gene match: 7. Germline values: CDR1 DFQATT, CDR2 SNEGSKA (reference sequence). The CDR3 is 14 residues long. CDR3 sequence: CSAQTSGGGNEQFF. DNA for the CDR3: TGCAGTGCTCAAACTAGCGGGGGTGGGAATGAGCAGTTCTTC.

The chain carries TRBV12-3 or TRBV12-4 and TRBJ2-7; D gene uncertain. V shed 3 bases and J shed 2 bases, with 5 bases lying between them. This CDR3 spans 12 amino acids. The CDR3 region is CASSLSAYEQYF. DNA for the CDR3: TGTGCCAGCAGTTTGTCCGCCTACGAGCAGTACTTC.

CDR3 sequence: CASSLGQSFEQYF. The CDR3 region has the DNA TGTGCCAGCAGCTTAGGACAGTCATTCGAGCAGTACTTC. This chain uses TRBV7-2 with TRBJ2-7; tentatively, D is TRBD1 (5 bases). Germline V gives CDR1 SGHTA, CDR2 FQGNSA. The CDR3 is made up of 13 amino acids. Trimming took 1 base from V and 6 from J, leaving 10 bases between them.

As DNA, the CDR3 is TGTGCCAGCAGCCAAGAAGGGGACAGGGTGAACACTGAAGCTTTCTTT. Its translation is CASSQEGDRVNTEAFF. The chain combines TRBV14 with TRBJ1-1, with 9 bases identical to TRBD1. J was trimmed by 0 bases and V by 0 bases; bases with no gene match: 2. CDR3 length: 16 amino acids. Germline loops: CDR1 SGHDN, CDR2 FVKESK.

CDR3 coding DNA: TGTGCCAGCAGCCGCCCAAGGGGATCGACAAGGAGCTCCTACAATGAGCAGTTCTTC. Translated, it gives CASSRPRGSTRSSYNEQFF. The chain uses TRBV3-1 and TRBJ2-1; D is possibly TRBD1 (5 bases). The germline V gene has CDR1 LGHDT and CDR2 YNNKEL (reference sequence). V lost 4 bases and J lost 0, with 22 bases in between. The CDR3 is 19 amino acids.

V is TRBV25-1 and J is TRBJ2-5, with D possibly being TRBD2 (6 bases). The length of the CDR3 is 14 residues. The V gene's germline CDR1 is MGHDK and CDR2 SYGVNS. Trimming took 7 bases from V and 3 from J, leaving 15 bases between them. CDR3 amino acids: CASTGGPGKETQYF. Here the CDR3 DNA reads TGTGCCAGCACCGGAGGGCCGGGGAAAGAGACCCAGTACTTC. Full variable domain (rest looked up from reference TRBV25-1 and TRBJ2-5): EADIYQTPRYLVIGTGKKITLECSQTMGHDKMYWYQQDPGMELHLIHYSYGVNSTEKGDLSSESTVSRIRTEHFPLTLESARPSHTSQYLCASTGGPGKETQYFGPGTRLLVL.